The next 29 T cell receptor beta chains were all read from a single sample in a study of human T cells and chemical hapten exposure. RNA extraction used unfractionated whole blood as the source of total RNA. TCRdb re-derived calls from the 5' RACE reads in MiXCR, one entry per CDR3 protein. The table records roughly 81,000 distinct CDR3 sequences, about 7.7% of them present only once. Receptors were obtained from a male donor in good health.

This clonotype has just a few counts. The CDR3 coding sequence is TGTGCCAGCAGCCAAGATCCCCTAGCGGGAGGCTACGAGCAGTACTTC. Translation: CASSQDPLAGGYEQYF. The chain carries TRBV4-2 and TRBJ2-7; the match to TRBD2 covers 11 bases. The junction had 4 bases not matched to a gene; V was cut back by 0 bases and J by 3 bases. The germline gives CDR1 LGHNA, CDR2 YNFKEQ. The CDR3 is 16 residues long.

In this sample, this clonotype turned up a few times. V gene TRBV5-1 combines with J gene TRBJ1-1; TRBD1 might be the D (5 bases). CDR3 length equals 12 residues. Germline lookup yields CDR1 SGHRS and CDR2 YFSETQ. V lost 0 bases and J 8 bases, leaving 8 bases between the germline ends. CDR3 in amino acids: CASSLDGTEAFF. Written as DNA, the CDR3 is TGCGCCAGCAGCTTGGATGGGACGGAAGCTTTCTTT.

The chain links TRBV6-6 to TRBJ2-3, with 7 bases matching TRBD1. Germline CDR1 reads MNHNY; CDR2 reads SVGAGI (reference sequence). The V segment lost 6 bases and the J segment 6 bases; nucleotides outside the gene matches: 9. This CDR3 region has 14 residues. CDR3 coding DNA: TGTGCCAGCAGCGCTACTAGGGGGCGCGATACGCAGTATTTT. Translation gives CASSATRGRDTQYF.

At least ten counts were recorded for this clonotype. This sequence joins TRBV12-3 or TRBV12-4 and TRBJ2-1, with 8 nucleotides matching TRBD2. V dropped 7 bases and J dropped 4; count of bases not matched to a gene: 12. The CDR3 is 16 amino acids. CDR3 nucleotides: TGTGCCAGCAAACTTACCGGGACTAGAGATTACAATGAGCAGTTCTTC. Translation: CASKLTGTRDYNEQFF.

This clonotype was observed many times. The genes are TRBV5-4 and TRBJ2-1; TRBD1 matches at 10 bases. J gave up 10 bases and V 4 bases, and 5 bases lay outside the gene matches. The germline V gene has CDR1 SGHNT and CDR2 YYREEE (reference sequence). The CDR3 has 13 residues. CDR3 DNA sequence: TGTGCCAGCAGCACGACAGGGGGCAGGGAGCAGTTCTTC. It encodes CASSTTGGREQFF.

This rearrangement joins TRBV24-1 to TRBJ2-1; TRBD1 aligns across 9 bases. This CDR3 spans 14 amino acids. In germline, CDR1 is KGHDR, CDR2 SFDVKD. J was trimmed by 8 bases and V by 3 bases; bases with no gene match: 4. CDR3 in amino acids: CATSDVGQGDEQFF. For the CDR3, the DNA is TGTGCCACCAGTGATGTGGGACAGGGTGATGAGCAGTTCTTC.

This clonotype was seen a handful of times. The CDR3 loop reads CASSSEVGELFF. The CDR3 DNA sequence: TGTGCCAGCAGCTCAGAGGTCGGGGAGCTGTTTTTT. V and J are TRBV7-9 and TRBJ2-2; D gene unclear. The CDR3 totals 12 residues. Germline V CDR1 and CDR2: SEHNR, FQNEAQ (reference sequence). V lost 4 bases to trimming and J lost 7 bases, with 7 bases between them.

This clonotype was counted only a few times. The CDR3 region has the DNA TGTGCCTGGAGTCCGGGTTCGAGTGGCTACACCTTC. Translated: CAWSPGSSGYTF. This sequence joins TRBV30 and TRBJ1-2, with D unresolved. V was pared by 2 bases and J by 7 bases, with 11 bases between. This CDR3 spans 12 amino acids. Germline CDR1 GTSNPN, CDR2 SVGIG (reference sequence). The full variable domain, in which reference TRBV30 and TRBJ1-2 provide the parts outside the CDR3, is SQTIHQWPATLVQPVGSPLSLECTVEGTSNPNLYWYRQAAGRGLQLLFYSVGIGQISSEVPQNLSASRPQDRQFILSSKKLLLSDSGFYLCAWSPGSSGYTFGSGTRLTVV.

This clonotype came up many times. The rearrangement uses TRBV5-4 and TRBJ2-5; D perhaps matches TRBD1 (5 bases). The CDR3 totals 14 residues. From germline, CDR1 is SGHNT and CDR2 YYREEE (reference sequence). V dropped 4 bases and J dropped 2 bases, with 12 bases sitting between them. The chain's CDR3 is CASSDHRIQETQYF. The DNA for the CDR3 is TGTGCCAGCAGCGACCACAGGATTCAAGAGACCCAGTACTTC.

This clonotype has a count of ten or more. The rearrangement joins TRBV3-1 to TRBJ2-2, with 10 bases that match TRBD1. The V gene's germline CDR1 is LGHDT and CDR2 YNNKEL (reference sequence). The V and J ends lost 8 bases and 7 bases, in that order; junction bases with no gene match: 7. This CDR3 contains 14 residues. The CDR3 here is CASGGQGSGGELFF. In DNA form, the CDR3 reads TGTGCCAGCGGGGGACAGGGGAGCGGCGGGGAGCTGTTTTTT.

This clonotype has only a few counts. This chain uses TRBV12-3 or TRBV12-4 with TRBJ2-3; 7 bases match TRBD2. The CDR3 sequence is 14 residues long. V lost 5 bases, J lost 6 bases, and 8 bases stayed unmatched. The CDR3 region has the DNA TGTGCCAGCAGTCTACTAGCGTCGCCCGATACGCAGTATTTT. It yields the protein CASSLLASPDTQYF.

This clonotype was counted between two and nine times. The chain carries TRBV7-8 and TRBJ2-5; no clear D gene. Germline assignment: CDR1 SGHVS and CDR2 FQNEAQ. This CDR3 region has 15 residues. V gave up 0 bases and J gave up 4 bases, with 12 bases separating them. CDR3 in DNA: TGTGCCAGCAGCTTAGCAGCTTCCCGAGGAGAGACCCAGTACTTC. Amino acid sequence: CASSLAASRGETQYF.

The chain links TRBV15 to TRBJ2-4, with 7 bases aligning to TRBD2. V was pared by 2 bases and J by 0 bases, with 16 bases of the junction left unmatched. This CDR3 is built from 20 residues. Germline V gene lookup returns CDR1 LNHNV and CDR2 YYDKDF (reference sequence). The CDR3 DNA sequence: TGTGCCACCAGCAGACCCTCTAGCGGCGCAGATGCCCTAGCCAAAAACATTCAGTACTTC. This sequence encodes CATSRPSSGADALAKNIQYF.

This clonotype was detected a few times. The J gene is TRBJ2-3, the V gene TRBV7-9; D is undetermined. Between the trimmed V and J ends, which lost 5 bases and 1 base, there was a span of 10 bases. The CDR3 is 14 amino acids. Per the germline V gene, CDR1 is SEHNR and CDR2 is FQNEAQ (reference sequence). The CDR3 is CASSPPARTDTQYF. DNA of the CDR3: TGTGCCAGCAGCCCCCCTGCCCGCACAGATACGCAGTATTTT.

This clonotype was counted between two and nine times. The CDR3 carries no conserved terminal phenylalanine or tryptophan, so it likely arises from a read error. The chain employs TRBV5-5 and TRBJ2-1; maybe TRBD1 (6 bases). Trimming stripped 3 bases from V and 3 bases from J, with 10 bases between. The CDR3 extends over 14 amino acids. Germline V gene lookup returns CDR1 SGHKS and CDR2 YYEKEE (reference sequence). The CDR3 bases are TGTGCCAGCAGCTGGGGACAAATCTACAATGAGCAGTTCTCC. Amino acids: CASSWGQIYNEQFS.

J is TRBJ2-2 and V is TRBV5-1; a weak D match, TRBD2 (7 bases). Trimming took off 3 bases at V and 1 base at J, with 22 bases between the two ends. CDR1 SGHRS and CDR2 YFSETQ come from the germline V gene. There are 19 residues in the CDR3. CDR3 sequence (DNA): TGCGCCAGCAGCTCACCCGGGACACCAGGGACTATGAACACCGGGGAGCTGTTTTTT. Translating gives CASSSPGTPGTMNTGELFF. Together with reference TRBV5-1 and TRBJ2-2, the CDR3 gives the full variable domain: KAGVTQTPRYLIKTRGQQVTLSCSPISGHRSVSWYQQTPGQGLQFLFEYFSETQRNKGNFPGRFSGRQFSNSRSEMNVSTLELGDSALYLCASSSPGTPGTMNTGELFFGEGSRLTVL.

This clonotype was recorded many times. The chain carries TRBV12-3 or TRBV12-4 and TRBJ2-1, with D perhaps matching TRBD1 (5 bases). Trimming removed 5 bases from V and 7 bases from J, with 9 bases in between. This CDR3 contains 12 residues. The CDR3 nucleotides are TGTGCCAGCAGTCCCAAGGGGAATGAGCAGTTCTTC. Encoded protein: CASSPKGNEQFF.

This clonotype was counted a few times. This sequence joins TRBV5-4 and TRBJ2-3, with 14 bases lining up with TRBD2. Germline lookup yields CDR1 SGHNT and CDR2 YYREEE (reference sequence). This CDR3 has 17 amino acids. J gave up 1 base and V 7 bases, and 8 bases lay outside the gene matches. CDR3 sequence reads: CASRGTSGSGGTDTQYF. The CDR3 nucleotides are TGTGCCAGCCGGGGGACTAGCGGGAGCGGCGGCACAGATACGCAGTATTTT.

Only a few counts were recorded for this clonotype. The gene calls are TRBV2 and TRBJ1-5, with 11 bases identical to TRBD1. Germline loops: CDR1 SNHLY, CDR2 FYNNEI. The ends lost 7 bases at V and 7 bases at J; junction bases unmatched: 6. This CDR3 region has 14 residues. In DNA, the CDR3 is TGTGCCAGCATACGGGACAGGGGGGTCCAGCCCCAGCATTTT. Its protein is CASIRDRGVQPQHF.

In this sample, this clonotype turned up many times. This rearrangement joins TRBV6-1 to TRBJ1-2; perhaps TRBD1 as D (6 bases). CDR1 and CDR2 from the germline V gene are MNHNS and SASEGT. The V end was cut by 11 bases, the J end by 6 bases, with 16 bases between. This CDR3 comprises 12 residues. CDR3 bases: TGTGCCGCCAGGGGTGGGGCGGATGGCTACACCTTC. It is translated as CAARGGADGYTF.

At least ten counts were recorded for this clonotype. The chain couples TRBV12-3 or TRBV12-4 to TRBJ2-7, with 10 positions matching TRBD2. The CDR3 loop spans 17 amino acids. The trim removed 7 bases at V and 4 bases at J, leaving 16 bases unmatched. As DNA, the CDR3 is TGTGCCAGCACTTTCCCCGGGGCTAGCGGGAGTGAGTACGAGCAGTACTTC. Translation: CASTFPGASGSEYEQYF.

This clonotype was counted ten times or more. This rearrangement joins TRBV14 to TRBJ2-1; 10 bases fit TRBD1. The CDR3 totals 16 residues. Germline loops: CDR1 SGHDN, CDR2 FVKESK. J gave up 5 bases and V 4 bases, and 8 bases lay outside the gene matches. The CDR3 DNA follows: TGTGCCAGCAGCCCCGGACGGACAGGGGGTGACAATGAGCAGTTCTTC. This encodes CASSPGRTGGDNEQFF.

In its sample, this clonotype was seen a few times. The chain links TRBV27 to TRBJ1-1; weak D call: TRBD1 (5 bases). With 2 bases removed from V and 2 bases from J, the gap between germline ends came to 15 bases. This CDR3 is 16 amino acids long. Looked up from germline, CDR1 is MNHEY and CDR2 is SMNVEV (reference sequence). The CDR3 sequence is CASSLITQDLNTEAFF. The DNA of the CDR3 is TGTGCCAGCAGTTTAATCACACAGGACCTAAACACTGAAGCTTTCTTT.

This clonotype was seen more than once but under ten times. The CDR3 DNA is TGTGCCAGCAGCCCTAGTGGGGGGCCATACAATGAGCAGTTCTTC. Translating gives CASSPSGGPYNEQFF. The chain couples TRBV9 to TRBJ2-1; D possibly uses TRBD1 or TRBD2 (6 bases each). CDR1 and CDR2 from the germline V gene are SGDLS and YYNGEE. This CDR3 has 15 residues. Trimming removed 4 bases from V and 4 bases from J, with 15 bases in between.

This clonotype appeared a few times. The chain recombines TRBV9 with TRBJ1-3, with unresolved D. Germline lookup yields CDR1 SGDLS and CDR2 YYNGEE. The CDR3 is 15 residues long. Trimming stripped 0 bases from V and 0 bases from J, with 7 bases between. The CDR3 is CASSVGGTSGNTIYF. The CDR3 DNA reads TGTGCCAGCAGCGTAGGAGGAACCTCTGGAAACACCATATATTTT.

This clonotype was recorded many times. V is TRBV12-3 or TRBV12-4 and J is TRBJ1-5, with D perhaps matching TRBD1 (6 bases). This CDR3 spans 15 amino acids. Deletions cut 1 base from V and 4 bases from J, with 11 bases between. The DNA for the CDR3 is TGTGCCAGCAGTTTAGGAGGGGGAAGGAATCAGCCCCAGCATTTT. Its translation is CASSLGGGRNQPQHF.

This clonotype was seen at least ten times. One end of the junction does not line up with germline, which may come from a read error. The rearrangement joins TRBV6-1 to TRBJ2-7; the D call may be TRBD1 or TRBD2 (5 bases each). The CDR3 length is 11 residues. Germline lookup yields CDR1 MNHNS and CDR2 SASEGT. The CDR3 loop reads CASSALREPYF. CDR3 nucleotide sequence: TGTGCCAGCAGTGCCCTCAGGGAGCCGTACTTC.

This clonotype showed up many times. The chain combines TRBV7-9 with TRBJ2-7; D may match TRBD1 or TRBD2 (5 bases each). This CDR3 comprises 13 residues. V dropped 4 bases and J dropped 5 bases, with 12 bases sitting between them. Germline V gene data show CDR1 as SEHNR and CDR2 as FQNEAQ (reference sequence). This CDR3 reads CASSSGTRHEQYF. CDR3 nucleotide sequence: TGTGCCAGCAGCTCAGGGACCCGGCACGAGCAGTACTTC.

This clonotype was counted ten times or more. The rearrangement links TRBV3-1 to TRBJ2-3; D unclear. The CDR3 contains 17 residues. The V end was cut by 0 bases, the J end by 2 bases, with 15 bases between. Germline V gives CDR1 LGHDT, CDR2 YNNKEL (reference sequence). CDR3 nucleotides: TGTGCCAGCAGCCAAGATGGCTCGGGCCCATCCACAGATACGCAGTATTTT. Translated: CASSQDGSGPSTDTQYF.